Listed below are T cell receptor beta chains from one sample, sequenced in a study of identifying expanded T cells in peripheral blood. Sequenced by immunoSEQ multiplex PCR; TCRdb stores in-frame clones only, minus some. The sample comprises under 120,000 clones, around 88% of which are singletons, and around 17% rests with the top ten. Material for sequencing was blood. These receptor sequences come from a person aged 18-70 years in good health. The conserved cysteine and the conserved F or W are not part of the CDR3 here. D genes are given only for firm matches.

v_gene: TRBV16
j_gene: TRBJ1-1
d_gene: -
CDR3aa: ASSPRNGAEAF

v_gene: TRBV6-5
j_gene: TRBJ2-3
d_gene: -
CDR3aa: ASSLSSGVTDTQY

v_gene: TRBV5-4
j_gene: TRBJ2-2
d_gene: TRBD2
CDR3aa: ASSPGLAGGSTGELF

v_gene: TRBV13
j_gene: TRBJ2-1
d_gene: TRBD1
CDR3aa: ASSFGTGAYNEQF

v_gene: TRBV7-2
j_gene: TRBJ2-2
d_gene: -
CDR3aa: ASSYGGRELF

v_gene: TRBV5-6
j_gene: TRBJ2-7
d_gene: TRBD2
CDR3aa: ASSSPGGLRGDEQY

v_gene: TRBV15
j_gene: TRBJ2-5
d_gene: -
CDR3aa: ATSGEERPGTQY

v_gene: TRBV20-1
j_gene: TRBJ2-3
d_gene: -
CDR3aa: SVGDQDTQY

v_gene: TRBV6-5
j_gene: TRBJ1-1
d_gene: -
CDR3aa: ASSYHGSVAAF

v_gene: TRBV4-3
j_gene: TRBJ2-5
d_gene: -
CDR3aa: ASSHTSRAAQETQY

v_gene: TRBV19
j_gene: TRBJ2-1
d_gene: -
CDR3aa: ASSQGSSYNEQF

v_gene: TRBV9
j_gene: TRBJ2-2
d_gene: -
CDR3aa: ASSVGGGGGELF

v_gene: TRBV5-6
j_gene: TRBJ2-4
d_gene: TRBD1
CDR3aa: ASSWTGPDLNIQY

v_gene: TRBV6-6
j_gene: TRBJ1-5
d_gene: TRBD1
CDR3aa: ASSYLAGGDQPQH

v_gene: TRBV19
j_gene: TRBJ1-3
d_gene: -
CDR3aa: ASRQRGPLTSGNTIY

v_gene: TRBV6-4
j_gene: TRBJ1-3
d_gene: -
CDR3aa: ASPPRSSGNTIY

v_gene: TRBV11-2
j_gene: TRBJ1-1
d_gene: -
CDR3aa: ASSLRLNTEAF

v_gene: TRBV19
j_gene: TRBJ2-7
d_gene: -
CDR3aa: ASKAALGGSEQY

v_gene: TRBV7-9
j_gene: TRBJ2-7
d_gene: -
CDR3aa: ASSLARAGFYEQY

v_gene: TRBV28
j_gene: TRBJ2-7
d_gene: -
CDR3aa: ASSLAGLSYEQY

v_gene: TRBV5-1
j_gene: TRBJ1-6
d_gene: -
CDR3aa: ASSLAAAGGESPLH

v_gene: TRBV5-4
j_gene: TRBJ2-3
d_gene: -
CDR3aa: ASSPRGGITDTQY

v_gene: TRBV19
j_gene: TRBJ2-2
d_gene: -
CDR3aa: ASSRSWGANTGELF

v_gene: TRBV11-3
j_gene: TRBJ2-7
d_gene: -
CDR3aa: ASSLGSGGEQY

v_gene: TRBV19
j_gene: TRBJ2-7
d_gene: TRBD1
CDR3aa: ASSQGYYEQY

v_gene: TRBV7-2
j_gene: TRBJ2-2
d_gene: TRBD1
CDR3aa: ASSYTGGREELF

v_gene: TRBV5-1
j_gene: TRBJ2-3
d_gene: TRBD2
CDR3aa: ASSTGTSGGLNTDTQY

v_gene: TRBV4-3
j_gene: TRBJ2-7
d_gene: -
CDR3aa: ASSQARRDYEQY

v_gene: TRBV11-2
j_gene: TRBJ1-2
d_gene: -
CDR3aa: ASTYVGAMDYGYT

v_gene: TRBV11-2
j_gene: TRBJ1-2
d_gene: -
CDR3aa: ASSTPSGTRNYGYT

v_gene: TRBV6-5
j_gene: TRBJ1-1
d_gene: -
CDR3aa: ASTVTFNTEAF

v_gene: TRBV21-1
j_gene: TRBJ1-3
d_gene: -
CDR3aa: ASSKGKKNSGNTIY

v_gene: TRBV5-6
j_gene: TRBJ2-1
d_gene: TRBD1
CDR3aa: ASSPSGQGVHNEQF

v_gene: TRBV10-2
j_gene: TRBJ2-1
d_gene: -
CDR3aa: ASRRPGINEQF

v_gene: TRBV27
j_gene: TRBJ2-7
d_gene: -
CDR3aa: ASRDGIYEQY

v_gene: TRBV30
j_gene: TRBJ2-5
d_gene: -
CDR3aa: AWSLKLGQQQETQY

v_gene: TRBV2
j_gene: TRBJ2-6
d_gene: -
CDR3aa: ASSQTGSGANVLT

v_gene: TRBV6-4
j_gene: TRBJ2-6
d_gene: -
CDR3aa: ASSYSNSGANVRT

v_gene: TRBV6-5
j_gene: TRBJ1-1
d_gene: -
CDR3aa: ASSSHLGSNTEAF

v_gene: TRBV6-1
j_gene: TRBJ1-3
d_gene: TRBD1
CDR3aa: ASSVGTAGNTIY

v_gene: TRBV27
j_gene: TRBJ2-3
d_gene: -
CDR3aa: ASSLSPGGGDDRTDTQY

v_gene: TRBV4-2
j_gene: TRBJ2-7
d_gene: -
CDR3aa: ASSQEEGGGYEQY

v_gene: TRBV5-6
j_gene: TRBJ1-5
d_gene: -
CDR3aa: ATSSINQPQH

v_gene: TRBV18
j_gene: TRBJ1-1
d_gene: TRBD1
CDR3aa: ASSPARGGWLTEAF

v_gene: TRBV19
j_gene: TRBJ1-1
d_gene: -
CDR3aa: ASSIVTQGEAF

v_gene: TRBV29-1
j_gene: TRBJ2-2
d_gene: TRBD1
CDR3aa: STTGTGTGELF

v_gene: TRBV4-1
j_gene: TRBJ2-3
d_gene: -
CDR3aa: ASSLQRGSSGPTDTQY

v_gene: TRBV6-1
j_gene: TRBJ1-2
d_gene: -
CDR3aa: ASSERRQSSNYGYT

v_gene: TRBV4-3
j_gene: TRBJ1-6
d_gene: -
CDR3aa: ASSQDGQFHPLH